These T cell receptor beta chains were read from a single sample in a study of T-cell reconstitution after alpha-beta-depleted transplantation in children. A single record per CDR3 protein comes from TCRdb applying MiXCR to the PCR reads. This repertoire shows 600,000 or so distinct CDR3 sequences, roughly 24% found once; its top ten account for around 14%. This sample comprised PBMCs, mostly from graft donor cells, obtained 360 days after TCRalphabeta/CD19-depleted stem cell transplant. These receptors were taken from a boy in the first two years of life who had a stem cell transplant for acute myeloid leukemia, so the T cells may come from the graft donor. Each CDR3 is given with its conserved first and last residue. The D gene is left open where the match is weak. Not every row has a clone size; where given, it reads once, few, many or a size class.

D	V	size	length	J	DNA	CDR3
TRBD2	TRBV7-2	.	15	TRBJ2-3	TGTGCCAGCAGCTTAGAGCGGGGGGCCACAGATACGCAGTATTTT	CASSLERGATDTQYF
TRBD1	TRBV20-1	.	14	TRBJ2-1	TGCAGTGCTTTTCCGGGACAGGGCTACAATGAGCAGTTCTTC	CSAFPGQGYNEQFF
TRBD2	TRBV20-1	many	15	TRBJ2-3	TGCAGTGCTCCAAACGGACTAGTCCCCACAGATACGCAGTATTTT	CSAPNGLVPTDTQYF
.	TRBV29-1	.	13	TRBJ1-4	TGCAGCGGGACGTTAGGGGACAATGAAAAACTGTTTTTT	CSGTLGDNEKLFF
.	TRBV6-6	many	13	TRBJ1-1	TGTGCCAGCAGGCCCTTCTTGGGCGCTGAAGCTTTCTTT	CASRPFLGAEAFF
.	TRBV28	.	13	TRBJ2-5	TGTGCCAGCAATTTCGGGGACCGGGAGACCCAGTACTTC	CASNFGDRETQYF
.	TRBV4-3	few	16	TRBJ2-3	TGCGCCAGCAGCCAAGATGGGGGGCTCGGCACAGATACGCAGTATTTT	CASSQDGGLGTDTQYF
.	TRBV12-3/TRBV12-4	many	14	TRBJ2-5	TGTGCCAGCACCCTGGGACTTCCCCCAGAGACCCAGTACTTC	CASTLGLPPETQYF
.	TRBV20-1	few	16	TRBJ2-3	TGCAGTGCTAGTCGAGGGGGGACGGGGGGCACAGATACGCAGTATTTT	CSASRGGTGGTDTQYF
TRBD1	TRBV10-3	few	14	TRBJ1-2	TGTGCCATCAGCCGGACAGGGGTCGACTATGGCTACACCTTC	CAISRTGVDYGYTF
.	TRBV11-3	.	15	TRBJ2-5	TGTGCCAGCAGCTTAGAACTAGCCCCCCAAGAGACCCAGTACTTC	CASSLELAPQETQYF
.	TRBV7-8	few	14	TRBJ2-1	TGTGCCAGCAGCTTAGCGCGTGTGGACAATGAGCAGTTCTTC	CASSLARVDNEQFF
.	TRBV20-1	.	10	TRBJ2-1	TGCAGTGCCCCGAGCCTGGGACAGTTCTTC	CSAPSLGQFF
.	TRBV6-1	many	16	TRBJ1-6	TGTGCCAGCAGTCCTTACGAGAGCTCCTATAATTCACCCCTCCACTTT	CASSPYESSYNSPLHF
.	TRBV2	.	14	TRBJ2-3	TGTGCCAGCCCTAATCAGGTGGAGACAGATACGCAGTATTTT	CASPNQVETDTQYF
.	TRBV12-3/TRBV12-4	.	13	TRBJ1-1	TGTGCCAGCAGACCCATCATGAACACTGAAGCTTTCTTT	CASRPIMNTEAFF
TRBD2	TRBV20-1	.	14	TRBJ2-5	TGCAGTGCTAGGGAAGCGGGGGGGAGAGAGACCCAGTACTTC	CSAREAGGRETQYF
TRBD1	TRBV7-9	.	17	TRBJ1-1	TGTGCCAGCAGCTTAGTAATGGCAGGGGGATTACGGACTGAAGCTTTCTTT	CASSLVMAGGLRTEAFF
.	TRBV29-1	.	14	TRBJ2-2	TGCAGCGTCCTTCCGACAGGGAGGGCCGGGGAGCTGTTTTTT	CSVLPTGRAGELFF
.	TRBV7-2	many	14	TRBJ1-5	TGTGCCAGCACCACTCCCGGCTCGGGGCAGCCCCAGCATTTT	CASTTPGSGQPQHF
TRBD1	TRBV12-3/TRBV12-4	medium-sized	13	TRBJ2-5	TGTGCCAGCAGTTTTCAGGGGGAAGAGACCCAGTACTTC	CASSFQGEETQYF
.	TRBV6-5	few	15	TRBJ1-1	TGTGCCAGCAGTTTTTGGACAGAGGGGAACACTGAAGCTTTCTTT	CASSFWTEGNTEAFF
.	TRBV12-3/TRBV12-4	.	15	TRBJ2-1	TGTGCCAGCAGTTTAGTAAGGGATTGGATAAATGAGCAGTTCTTC	CASSLVRDWINEQFF
.	TRBV20-1	many	12	TRBJ1-1	TGCAGTGCTAGAGCCCCCCGGACAGAAGCTTTCTTT	CSARAPRTEAFF
.	TRBV5-1	once	14	TRBJ1-1	TGCGCCAGCAGCTTCAACAGAGCCCACACTGAAGCTTTCTTT	CASSFNRAHTEAFF